This T cell receptor beta chain was profiled in a study of blood T cell repertoires in COVID-19 (dated by TCRdb to about 2020). A note on the overall study: Samples from collaborators originated in the United States, Italy and Spain and spanned both the acute and convalescent phases of COVID-19. The prospective study material was composed of cDNA or gDNA derived from T cells, B-cell-depleted T cells, or PBMCs. The dataset comprised deeply sampled blood TCRbeta repertoires from subjects exposed to, actively infected with, or recovered from COVID-19. A freely available public database, intended as a resource for researchers studying the immune response to SARS-CoV-2, is where the repertoires were released. Samples came from the ongoing ImmuneRACE study (first 160 participants) plus 1,254 subjects from 6 global collaborators. Nearly every sample came with metadata listing a de-identified subject ID, COVID-19 status, age in years and sex. Where HLA class I and class II types were available, the types were taken from metadata supplied by the sample provider, not from assay-based typing. Results the study describes overall, beyond this receptor: How much clinical and demographic metadata was included differed by source and by participant, and the metadata was provided uncurated.

Of note for this clone: Its antigen is not yet known. The sample holds no much larger clone one base away, and base qualities are not on file.

TCRbeta CDR3 regions were amplified from genomic DNA using the immunoSEQ Assay, a bias-controlled multiplex PCR. As for how the authors treated the data: Within the assay, amplification of reference gene primers was used to estimate how many nucleated cells each sample contained. To quantify the absolute abundance of each unique TCRbeta CDR3 rearrangement, sequence reads were collapsed and filtered. For each sample, productive Simpson clonality was calculated by taking the square root of Simpson's diversity index across productive rearrangements. TCRdb retrieved this table from immuneACCESS and kept in-frame rearrangements only. Not all clones are present; in checked studies, unresolved V genes account for under half, and no reason is known for the remainder. That table is the source of V, J and clone size, and D and trimming were worked out from the DNA. A total of 500,000 or so clones appear in this sample, roughly 87% of them only once. Under 0.85% of the sample goes to the ten largest clones.

From the cysteine up to the phenylalanine, the CDR3 has a length of 16 residues. The kept DNA is CDR3 alone, 48 bases in frame from the first base. The germline V gene (reference sequence) yields SGHAT for CDR1 and FQDESV for CDR2. At the junction V is shortened by 3 bases and J by 0 bases, with 13 bases in between. Enrolling through a virtual design, the prospective study's participants ranged in age from roughly 18 to 90 years and lived across about two dozen United States geographic areas. In the prospective study, participants were assigned to cohorts based on the clinical history participants reported in a screening survey and a study questionnaire. ImmuneRACE Cohort 3 recovered participants were defined by two consecutive negative NP/OP PCR tests, healthcare professional clearance, or symptom resolution. Each participant in the prospective study had whole blood, serum and a nasopharyngeal or oropharyngeal swab collected by mobile phlebotomists. Additional blood draws and questionnaires over an approximately two-month period could optionally be provided by prospective study participants. Prospective study blood samples were shipped either frozen or at room temperature before DNA extraction.

The chain is made from TRBV11-1 and TRBJ2-3; TRBD1 is a possible D gene, resting on 6 matching bases. Material for sequencing was PBMCs or T cells enriched from blood (not recorded which). The TCR sequence derives from a woman younger than 30 who had recovered from COVID-19. The CDR3 is CASSFSVGASTDTQYF. The DNA sequence follows: TGTGCCAGCAGCTTTTCGGTGGGGGCTAGCACAGATACGCAGTATTTT.